The rows below give T cell receptor beta chains drawn from one sample of a study of shared clonotypes between healthy human individuals. TCRdb keeps only in-frame clones here, not all; method: immunoSEQ multiplex PCR. This table has about 120,000 clones, about 71% appearing once. Specimen: memory CD8+ T cells sorted from blood. Receptors were obtained from a woman aged 25-40 years in good health. CDR3s include the opening cysteine and the closing phenylalanine or tryptophan. D genes are given only for firm matches. The listing skips clone size in some rows; elsewhere it reads once, few, many or a size class.

>TRBV29-1|-|TRBJ1-1|few
CSVDVGATEAFF
TGCAGCGTCGATGTAGGGGCCACTGAAGCTTTCTTT
>TRBV6-5|TRBD2|TRBJ2-3|-
CAIRGTSGHTDTQYF
TGTGCCATCAGGGGGACTAGCGGGCACACAGATACGCAGTATTTT
>TRBV7-7|TRBD2|TRBJ2-1|-
CASSPREGLLDNEDLNEQFF
TGTGCCAGCAGCCCTAGGGAGGGACTGTTAGACAATGAGGATCTCAATGAGCAGTTCTTC
>TRBV10-2|-|TRBJ2-7|-
CASTGLPSYEQYF
TGCGCCAGCACGGGACTGCCTTCCTACGAGCAGTACTTC
>TRBV7-9|TRBD2|TRBJ2-3|-
CASSPRLASGSEDTQYF
TGTGCCAGCAGCCCTCGGTTGGCTAGCGGGAGTGAGGATACGCAGTATTTT
>TRBV6-5|TRBD2|TRBJ2-3|few
CASSWVSGSVDTQYF
TGTGCCAGCAGTTGGGTTAGCGGGAGTGTAGATACGCAGTATTTT
>TRBV7-2|-|TRBJ2-1|-
CASTTPGPPDKVYEQFF
TGTGCCAGCACGACTCCGGGACCCCCAGACAAGGTGTATGAGCAGTTCTTC
>TRBV28|-|TRBJ2-7|-
CASSLPEGGSGGLADEQYF
TGTGCCAGCAGTTTACCGGAGGGGGGTTCAGGCGGTCTCGCGGACGAGCAGTACTTC
>TRBV28|-|TRBJ2-3|few
CASRTIRESTDTQYF
TGTGCCAGCAGGACGATCCGGGAAAGCACAGATACGCAGTATTTT
>TRBV6-6|TRBD2|TRBJ2-7|-
CASSSPGLAGVYEQYF
TGTGCCAGCAGTTCTCCGGGACTAGCGGGAGTCTACGAGCAGTACTTC
>TRBV18|-|TRBJ2-3|-
CASSPKWGGNTDTQYF
TGTGCCAGCTCCCCTAAGTGGGGAGGCAACACAGATACGCAGTATTTT
>TRBV25-1|-|TRBJ2-1|-
CASSRHNEQFF
TGTGCCAGCAGTAGGCACAATGAGCAGTTCTTC
>TRBV29-1|TRBD2|TRBJ2-5|-
CSVAGTRRETQYF
TGCAGCGTCGCCGGGACTAGGAGAGAGACCCAGTACTTC
>TRBV19|-|TRBJ2-2|few
CASSMRQYTGELFF
TGTGCCAGTAGTATGAGGCAGTACACCGGGGAGCTGTTTTTT
>TRBV2|TRBD2|TRBJ2-1|-
CASSRLAGGPNEQFF
TGTGCCAGCAGTAGACTAGCGGGAGGGCCTAATGAGCAGTTCTTC
>TRBV9|-|TRBJ2-3|many
CASSVGGGSDTQYF
TGTGCCAGCAGCGTAGGGGGTGGGTCAGATACGCAGTATTTT